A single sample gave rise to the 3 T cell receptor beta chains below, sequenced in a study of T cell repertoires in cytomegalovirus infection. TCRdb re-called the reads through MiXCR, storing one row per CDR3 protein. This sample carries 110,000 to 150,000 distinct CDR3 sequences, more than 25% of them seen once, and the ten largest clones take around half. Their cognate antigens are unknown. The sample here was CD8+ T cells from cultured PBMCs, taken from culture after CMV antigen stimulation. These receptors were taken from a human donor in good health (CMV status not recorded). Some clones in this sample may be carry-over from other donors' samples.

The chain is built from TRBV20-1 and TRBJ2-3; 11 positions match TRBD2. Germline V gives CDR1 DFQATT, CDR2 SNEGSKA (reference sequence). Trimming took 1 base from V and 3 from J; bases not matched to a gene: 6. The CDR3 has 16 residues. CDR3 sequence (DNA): TGCAGTGCTAGAGCTTTACTAGCGGGAGAAACAGATACGCAGTATTTT. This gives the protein CSARALLAGETDTQYF.

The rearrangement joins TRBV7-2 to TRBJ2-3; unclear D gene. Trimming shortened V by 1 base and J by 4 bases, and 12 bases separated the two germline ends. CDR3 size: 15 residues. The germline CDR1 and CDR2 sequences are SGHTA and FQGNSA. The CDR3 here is CASSLDPYSADTQYF. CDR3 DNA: TGTGCCAGCAGCTTAGACCCCTATTCGGCAGATACGCAGTATTTT.

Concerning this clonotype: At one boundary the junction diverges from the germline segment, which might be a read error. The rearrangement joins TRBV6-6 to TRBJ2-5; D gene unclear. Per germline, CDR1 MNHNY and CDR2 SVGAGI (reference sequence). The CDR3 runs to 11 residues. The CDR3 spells CASSVQGTQYF. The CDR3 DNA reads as TGTGCCAGCAGTGTTCAAGGGACCCAGTACTTC.